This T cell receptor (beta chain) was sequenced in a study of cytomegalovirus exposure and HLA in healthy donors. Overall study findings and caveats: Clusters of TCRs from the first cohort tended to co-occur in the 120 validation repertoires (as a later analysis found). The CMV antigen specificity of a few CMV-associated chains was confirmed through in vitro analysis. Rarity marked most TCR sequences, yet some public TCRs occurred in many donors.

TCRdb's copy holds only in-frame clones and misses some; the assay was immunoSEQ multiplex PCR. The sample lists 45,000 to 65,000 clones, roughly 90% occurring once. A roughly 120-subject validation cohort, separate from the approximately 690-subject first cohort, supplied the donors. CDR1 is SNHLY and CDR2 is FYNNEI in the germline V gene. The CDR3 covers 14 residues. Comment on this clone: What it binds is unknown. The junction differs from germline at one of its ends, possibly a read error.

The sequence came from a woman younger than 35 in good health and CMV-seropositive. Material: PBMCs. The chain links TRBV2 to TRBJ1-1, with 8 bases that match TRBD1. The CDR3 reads CASSYGQGNTEASF. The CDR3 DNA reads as TGTGCCAGCAGTTACGGACAGGGCAACACTGAAGCTTCCTTT.